The T cell receptor (beta chain) under discussion was sequenced for a study of Ad26.COV2.S vaccination and SARS-CoV-2 variants. CDR3 size: 14 residues. Trimming removed 3 bases from V and 7 bases from J; junction bases left unmatched: 3. The germline V gene encodes CDR1 SGHTA and CDR2 FQGNSA. The table came from immunoSEQ multiplex PCR; TCRdb's copy has only in-frame clones and leaves some out. The data show about 420,000 clones, with 70% to 90% seen just once and less than 4% held by the top ten. Treatment here: 15 to 20 received Ad26.COV2.S at low or high dose, single or two shots; five or six received placebo; per-sample allocation not given. Specimens were obtained on day 63 following the first vaccine or placebo injection.

The receptor's source is a person between 18 and 65 years old who received the Ad26.COV2.S COVID-19 vaccine or a placebo. The chain recombines TRBV7-2 with TRBJ2-3; 11 bases line up with TRBD2. The specimen comprised peripheral blood, sampled in a trial of Ad26.COV2.S vaccine versus placebo. As DNA, the CDR3 is TGTGCCAGCAGCTTTAGCGGGGGGGGCAATACGCAGTATTTT. This sequence encodes CASSFSGGGNTQYF.